This TCR beta chain was sequenced during a study of blood T cell repertoires in COVID-19 (TCRdb year 2020). The study in broad terms: The collaborator samples originated in the United States, Italy and Spain and spanned the acute and convalescent phases of COVID-19. The material from the prospective study consisted of cDNA or gDNA derived from T cells, B-cell-depleted T cells, or PBMCs. The dataset comprised deeply sampled blood TCRbeta repertoires from subjects exposed to, actively infected with, or recovered from COVID-19. A freely available public database, intended as a resource for researchers studying the immune response to SARS-CoV-2, is where the repertoires were released. The samples were drawn from two sources: the first 160 participants of the ongoing ImmuneRACE study, and some 1,300 subjects contributed by 6 global collaborators. The sample metadata nearly always contained a de-identified subject ID, COVID-19 status, age in years and sex. Where HLA class I and class II types were available, the types were taken from metadata supplied by the sample provider, not from assay-based typing.

The collaborating institutions used their own protocols to collect whole blood in K2EDTA tubes. For TCRbeta analysis, collaborator samples were shipped as frozen whole blood, as isolated PBMCs, or as DNA extracted from either sample type. The immunoSEQ Assay, a bias-controlled multiplex PCR, was used to amplify TCRbeta CDR3 regions from genomic DNA. Per the original workflow: Nucleated cell counts per sample were estimated from amplification of reference gene primers within the assay. Sequence reads were collapsed and filtered to measure the absolute abundance of every unique TCRbeta CDR3 rearrangement. For each sample, productive Simpson clonality was calculated as the square root of Simpson's diversity index over productive rearrangements. Imported from immuneACCESS, the table was reduced by TCRdb to in-frame sequences with V and J called. These copies leave out some clones; in studies compared against another copy, an unresolved V gene accounts for under half, and the cause of the remainder is not known. V, J and clone size are those of that table, while D and trimming were read from the DNA. The sample includes 95,000 to 110,000 clones, with roughly nine tenths observed a single time. The ten largest clones take up roughly 6% of the sample.

Taken from the germline V gene (reference sequence), the CDR1 and CDR2 loops are LGHDT and YNNKEL. The CDR3, cysteine through phenylalanine, is 15 amino acids long. Just CDR3 DNA is preserved here, 45 bases in frame from base 1. The junction carries 10 bases between V and J, which are trimmed by 2 bases and 2 bases respectively. What the authors observed across the whole study: Clinical and demographic metadata were provided uncurated, with the amount varying by source and participant.

In this sample, this clone turned up once. Its antigen is unknown. There are no base qualities to consult, and no much larger clone falls within one base. The sample was peripheral blood. The chain couples TRBV3-1 (or the pseudogene TRBV3-2) to TRBJ2-1, and the D gene may be TRBD2, 5 bases matching. This clonotype originated in a human donor in a cohort sampled during active COVID-19. In nucleotides, the sequence is TGTGCCAGCAGCCAATCGGCTAGCACCTACAATGAGCAGTTCTTC. This encodes CASSQSASTYNEQFF.